These 9 T cell receptor beta chains were all obtained from the same sample, sequenced in a study of cytomegalovirus exposure and HLA in healthy donors. Both 60 Vbeta primers and 13 Jbeta primers went into the PCR. The method was immunoSEQ multiplex PCR; TCRdb's version includes in-frame clones alone and lacks a portion of them. In total, the table holds some 80,000 clones. What was sequenced was PBMCs. The source is a man aged 50 to 59 in good health and CMV-seropositive.

This rearrangement joins TRBV5-1 to TRBJ2-5; no reliable D call. Germline values: CDR1 SGHRS, CDR2 YFSETQ. V lost 0 bases and J 2 bases, leaving 8 bases between the germline ends. The CDR3 runs 14 residues. CDR3 nucleotides: TGCGCCAGCAGCTTGGGCGGCAATCAAGAGACCCAGTACTTC. Translated, it gives CASSLGGNQETQYF.

This chain links TRBV7-2 with TRBJ2-5, with D unclear. Deletions cut 1 base from V and 3 bases from J, with 9 bases between. The CDR3 runs to 14 residues. Germline CDR1 reads SGHTA; CDR2 reads FQGNSA. CDR3 coding DNA: TGTGCCAGCAGCTTAGGGCAGGCAGAAGAGACCCAGTACTTC. Its translation is CASSLGQAEETQYF.

This chain connects TRBV6-6 to TRBJ2-1; 7 bases are a match to TRBD2. Germline-derived CDR1 and CDR2 are MNHNY and SVGAGI (reference sequence). The length of the CDR3 is 14 residues. With 5 bases clipped from V and 8 bases from J, the junction kept 9 bases outside the gene matches. DNA for the CDR3: TGTGCCAGCAGTAACCCCCTGGGAGGGGATGAGCAGTTCTTC. It translates to CASSNPLGGDEQFF.

The rearrangement links TRBV6-5 to TRBJ2-2, with 9 nucleotides matching TRBD1. Germline values: CDR1 MNHEY, CDR2 SVGAGI. CDR3 length equals 15 residues. V lost 5 bases, J lost 2 bases, and 3 bases stayed unmatched. The CDR3 nucleotides read TGTGCCAGCAGTCGAACAGGGGGCAACACCGGGGAGCTGTTTTTT. Residues: CASSRTGGNTGELFF.

Of note for this clone: Other nucleotide sequences in the sample specify the same CDR3. The rearrangement joins TRBV5-1 to TRBJ1-2; TRBD1 matches at 11 bases. This CDR3 spans 14 amino acids. After removal of 4 bases from V and 6 bases from J, the junction contained 5 bases not matched to a gene. Germline CDR1 SGHRS, CDR2 YFSETQ. CDR3 coding DNA: TGCGCCAGCAGCCCCGGACAGGGGGCTCATGGCTACACCTTC. This translates into CASSPGQGAHGYTF.

The J gene is TRBJ2-7, the V gene TRBV29-1; a weak D match, TRBD2 (8 bases). With 7 bases removed from V and 5 bases from J, the gap between germline ends came to 18 bases. Looked up from germline, CDR1 is SQVTM and CDR2 is ANQGSEA. CDR3 length equals 13 residues. In nucleotides, the CDR3 is TGCAGCGCCCCGGGAGGGGGCGAAAACGAGCAGTACTTC. Its translation: CSAPGGGENEQYF.

J is TRBJ2-3 and V is TRBV9; 7 nucleotides align to TRBD2. Germline CDR1 is SGDLS and CDR2 is YYNGEE. CDR3 length: 15 residues. The V segment lost 1 base and the J segment 5 bases; nucleotides outside the gene matches: 7. In DNA form, the CDR3 reads TGTGCCAGCAGCGTAATTGCGGGAGAAGGAGATACGCAGTATTTT. As protein: CASSVIAGEGDTQYF.

V usage is TRBV29-1 and J usage is TRBJ1-4; 9 bases match TRBD1. The junction had 8 bases not matched to a gene; V was cut back by 5 bases and J by 10 bases. There are 13 residues in the CDR3. CDR1 and CDR2 from the germline V gene are SQVTM and ANQGSEA. The CDR3 region is CSVNRQGVRKLFF. CDR3 coding DNA: TGCAGCGTTAACCGACAGGGGGTACGAAAACTGTTTTTT.

The rearrangement joins TRBV30 to TRBJ1-2; perhaps TRBD1 as D (6 bases). The CDR3 extends over 14 amino acids. With 0 bases removed from V and 3 bases from J, the gap between germline ends came to 11 bases. Germline CDR1 reads GTSNPN; CDR2 reads SVGIG (reference sequence). Here the CDR3 DNA reads TGTGCCTGGAGTGTACGGTCAGGGGACTATGGCTACACCTTC. Translation: CAWSVRSGDYGYTF.